A selection of T cell receptor beta chains follows, all from one sample in a study of OX40 agonist ivuxolimab in advanced cancers. The data were produced by immunoSEQ multiplex PCR, yet TCRdb's version contains in-frame clones alone and is incomplete. The repertoire has roughly 70,000 clones, almost 85% of them found once; the top ten carry around 2.1%. The sample consisted of CD4+ or CD8+ T cells sorted from blood, taken in a trial of the OX40 agonist ivuxolimab. Receptors were obtained from an adult with an advanced solid tumor such as melanoma, head and neck, liver or kidney cancer. CDR3s include the opening cysteine and the closing phenylalanine or tryptophan. Each record gives: J gene, clone size, V gene, D gene, CDR3 DNA, CDR3 protein. D genes are given only for firm matches. Rows may omit the clone size; those that give it use once, few, many or a size class.

TRBJ1-6,.,TRBV27,.,TGTGCCAGCAGTTTGAGGGGGGATAATTCACCCCTCCACTTT,CASSLRGDNSPLHF
TRBJ1-4,.,TRBV30,.,TGTGCCTGGAGACTCCAGGGTTTTGTTGATGAAAAACTGTTTTTT,CAWRLQGFVDEKLFF
TRBJ2-3,.,TRBV7-8,.,TGTGCCAGCAGCTCACCCAGATCTACGCAGTATTTT,CASSSPRSTQYF
TRBJ2-3,.,TRBV18,.,TGTGCCAGCTCACAGCTGGACAGCACAGATACGCAGTATTTT,CASSQLDSTDTQYF
TRBJ2-1,.,TRBV18,.,TGTGCCAGCTCACCGGGACTCCAGGAGCAGTTCTTC,CASSPGLQEQFF
TRBJ1-3,once,TRBV4-1,.,TGCGCCAGCAGCCAAGATCAGGGGTACCTTGGAAACACCATATATTTT,CASSQDQGYLGNTIYF
TRBJ2-1,.,TRBV30,.,TGTGCCTGGAGTGTTACGGGACGGAATGAGCAGTTCTTC,CAWSVTGRNEQFF
TRBJ1-5,.,TRBV5-1,.,TGCGCCAGCAGTCGGGACGGAGCTAATCAGCCCCAGCATTTT,CASSRDGANQPQHF
TRBJ2-1,.,TRBV12-5,.,TGTGCTAGTGGAACAGGGTACGAGCAGTTCTTC,CASGTGYEQFF
TRBJ2-4,.,TRBV18,.,TGTGCCAGCTCTCCCTCGTCCGTCCGAAAAAACATTCAGTACTTC,CASSPSSVRKNIQYF
TRBJ1-1,.,TRBV29-1,.,TGCAGCGTTGGAGGGGCTCAGGACACTGAAGCTTTCTTT,CSVGGAQDTEAFF
TRBJ2-3,.,TRBV27,.,TGTGCCAGCATACCTCCGATCGGGGCTGGAGATACGCAGTATTTT,CASIPPIGAGDTQYF
TRBJ2-7,.,TRBV7-2,.,TGTGCCAGCAGCGGTAGCTCCCGTATAAGAACAGCCCAGGTGTACTTC,CASSGSSRIRTAQVYF
TRBJ2-5,once,TRBV30,.,TGTGCCTGGAGTGTACTCAGGGTCCGTGCAGAGACCCAGTACTTC,CAWSVLRVRAETQYF
TRBJ2-2,.,TRBV28,.,TGTGCCAGCAGTTCCGGGACTAACACCGGGGAGCTGTTTTTT,CASSSGTNTGELFF
TRBJ2-3,.,TRBV5-1,.,TGCGCCAGCAGTACCGGGACCCAAGGGGATACGCAGTATTTT,CASSTGTQGDTQYF
TRBJ1-2,few,TRBV5-4,TRBD1,TGTGCCAGCAGCCGGGACAGGGGGTATGGCTACACCTTC,CASSRDRGYGYTF
TRBJ1-2,.,TRBV28,.,TGTGCCAGCAGTTCACCAGACGGGAACTATGGCTACACCTTC,CASSSPDGNYGYTF
TRBJ2-6,once,TRBV7-2,.,TGTGCCAGCAGCTTAAGTCGCTCTGGGGCCAACGTCCTGACTTTC,CASSLSRSGANVLTF
TRBJ1-1,once,TRBV11-3,.,TGTGCCAGCAGTCCGGGGGGATTGAACACTGAAGCTTTCTTT,CASSPGGLNTEAFF
TRBJ2-1,once,TRBV5-4,.,TGTGCCAGCAGCCCCGCCCCTACAGGATCACGTTACAATGAGCAGTTCTTC,CASSPAPTGSRYNEQFF
TRBJ1-5,.,TRBV19,TRBD1,TGTGCCAGTAGATTTAAGTCAGGGGGGCGAGGGAATCAGCCCCAGCATTTT,CASRFKSGGRGNQPQHF
TRBJ2-6,.,TRBV6-5,.,TGTGCCAGCAGTTACCGCGGCTCTGGGGCCAACGTCCTGACTTTC,CASSYRGSGANVLTF
TRBJ2-7,.,TRBV18,TRBD1,TGTGCCAGCTCATCGACAACTTCCGGGACAGGGGCCTACGAGCAGTACTTC,CASSSTTSGTGAYEQYF
TRBJ2-7,.,TRBV5-1,TRBD1,TGCGCCAGCAGCCAAGGGACAGGGAGTATGCACGAGCAGTACTTC,CASSQGTGSMHEQYF
TRBJ1-3,.,TRBV28,.,TGTGCCAGCAGCGACGTTAGCTCTGGAAACACCATATATTTT,CASSDVSSGNTIYF
TRBJ2-3,.,TRBV9,.,TGTGCCAGCAGCGTAACTAGCACAGATACGCAGTATTTT,CASSVTSTDTQYF
TRBJ1-1,.,TRBV6-5,TRBD1,TGTGCCAGCAGACAGGGGGCCTTGAACACTGAAGCTTTCTTT,CASRQGALNTEAFF
TRBJ2-4,.,TRBV27,TRBD2,TGTGCCAGCAGTCTAGCGGGGGTAGCCAAAAACATTCAGTACTTC,CASSLAGVAKNIQYF
TRBJ2-7,medium-sized,TRBV5-5,.,TGTGCCAGCAGCTTGGATGTGGGGTCCTACGAGCAGTACTTC,CASSLDVGSYEQYF
TRBJ2-5,.,TRBV5-1,TRBD2,TGCGCCAGCAGCCCGGGACTAGCGGGGACCGGGACCCAGTACTTC,CASSPGLAGTGTQYF